Presented here are 21 T cell receptor beta chains from one specimen sequenced in a study of T cell changes during pregnancy in multiple sclerosis. TCRdb's table, derived via immunoSEQ multiplex PCR, lists solely in-frame clones and lacks some. The profile shows around 44,000 clones, 80% to 95% of them singletons. The sample here was CD8+ T cells from peripheral blood mononuclear cells, taken in the first trimester of pregnancy. These receptor sequences come from a female donor with multiple sclerosis, enrolled in a pregnancy study.

The chain combines TRBV6-7 with TRBJ2-6; D is ambiguous. TRBV6-7 is marked as an open reading frame, function uncertain. Trimming stripped 5 bases from V and 5 bases from J, with 16 bases between. The CDR3 has 16 amino acids. CDR3 DNA sequence: TGTGCCAGCAGTGTTCCAATACAAAGTCGGGCCAACGTCCTGACTTTC. Its translation: CASSVPIQSRANVLTF.

The CDR3 nucleotides are TGTGCCAGCAGTAGCCACACAGGGTATAGGGTCCTCTACGAGCAGTACTTC. Protein sequence: CASSSHTGYRVLYEQYF. The genes are TRBV2 and TRBJ2-7; D is possibly TRBD1 (6 bases). The CDR3 length is 17 residues. V shed 5 bases and J shed 3 bases, with 23 bases lying between them. CDR1 and CDR2 from the germline V gene are SNHLY and FYNNEI.

The chain couples TRBV7-9 to TRBJ2-5; 9 nucleotides align to TRBD1. In germline, CDR1 is SEHNR, CDR2 FQNEAQ (reference sequence). The V and J ends lost 5 bases and 0 bases, in that order; junction bases with no gene match: 4. The CDR3 totals 15 residues. The CDR3 loop reads CASSRQGGYQETQYF. CDR3 nucleotide sequence: TGTGCCAGCAGCCGACAGGGGGGGTACCAAGAGACCCAGTACTTC. The full variable domain, completed using reference TRBV7-9 and TRBJ2-5, is DTGVSQNPRHKITKRGQNVTFRCDPISEHNRLYWYRQTLGQGPEFLTYFQNEAQLEKSRLLSDRFSAERPKGSFSTLEIQRTEQGDSAMYLCASSRQGGYQETQYFGPGTRLLVL.

This clone has a single count. The V and J genes are TRBV7-8 and TRBJ1-3, with no clear D. Germline CDR1 is SGHVS and CDR2 is FQNEAQ. The CDR3 is 15 amino acids. V lost 5 bases and J lost 3, with 14 bases in between. The CDR3 nucleotides are TGTGCCAGCAGCCAAATGGAGTTTAGTGGAAACACCATATATTTT. This codes for CASSQMEFSGNTIYF.

This clone was recorded only once. This chain links TRBV5-1 with TRBJ2-7; a weak D match, TRBD2 (6 bases). Per the germline V gene, CDR1 is SGHRS and CDR2 is YFSETQ. V was trimmed by 4 bases and J by 2 bases, leaving 13 bases between them. The CDR3 sequence is 14 residues long. As DNA, the CDR3 is TGCGCCAGCAGCAAAGGGACTTTCGCCTACGAGCAGTACTTC. It encodes CASSKGTFAYEQYF. Filled out from reference TRBV5-1 and TRBJ2-7, the complete variable domain reads KAGVTQTPRYLIKTRGQQVTLSCSPISGHRSVSWYQQTPGQGLQFLFEYFSETQRNKGNFPGRFSGRQFSNSRSEMNVSTLELGDSALYLCASSKGTFAYEQYFGPGTRLTVT.

This rearrangement joins TRBV6-5 to TRBJ1-2; 8 positions match TRBD1. The CDR3 totals 15 residues. The V segment lost 7 bases and the J segment 8 bases; nucleotides outside the gene matches: 15. CDR1 and CDR2 (germline): MNHEY, SVGAGI. CDR3 sequence reads: CASTIIGTGGLGYTF. DNA for the CDR3: TGTGCCAGCACTATTATTGGGACAGGCGGACTAGGCTACACCTTC.

This chain uses TRBV27 with TRBJ2-7; the D gene is possibly TRBD1 (7 bases). The germline CDR1 and CDR2 sequences are MNHEY and SMNVEV (reference sequence). The CDR3 runs to 16 residues. Trimming cost V 3 bases and J 7 bases, with 22 bases left between them. The CDR3 is CASSLVNMEGAREQYF. The CDR3, as DNA: TGTGCCAGCAGTTTGGTGAACATGGAGGGGGCGCGTGAGCAGTACTTC.

The chain uses TRBV5-1 and TRBJ2-2; 8 nucleotides agree with TRBD2. After removal of 0 bases from V and 1 base from J, the junction contained 2 bases not matched to a gene. The CDR3 loop spans 16 amino acids. Per germline, CDR1 SGHRS and CDR2 YFSETQ. Written as DNA, the CDR3 is TGCGCCAGCAGCTTGGTGGCGGGGGGGAACACCGGGGAGCTGTTTTTT. This gives the protein CASSLVAGGNTGELFF.

The J gene is TRBJ2-4, the V gene TRBV5-1, with 9 bases matching TRBD2. Germline V lookup: CDR1 SGHRS, CDR2 YFSETQ. Trimming took 3 bases from V and 4 from J; bases not matched to a gene: 8. This CDR3 is built from 16 residues. This CDR3 is CASSSTAGGVKNIQYF. As DNA, the CDR3 is TGCGCCAGCAGCTCCACCGCGGGAGGGGTAAAAAACATTCAGTACTTC.

The chain has TRBV29-1 and TRBJ2-1; 9 bases fit TRBD2. The junction had 13 bases not matched to a gene; V was cut back by 4 bases and J by 0 bases. This CDR3 contains 18 residues. Germline V gene data show CDR1 as SQVTM and CDR2 as ANQGSEA. CDR3 loop: CSVVGLAGEVSSYNEQFF. CDR3 sequence (DNA): TGCAGCGTTGTTGGCTTAGCGGGAGAGGTCTCCTCCTACAATGAGCAGTTCTTC.

The genes are TRBV7-6 and TRBJ2-3; D perhaps matches TRBD1 (5 bases). CDR3 length: 14 amino acids. V lost 2 bases to trimming and J lost 3 bases, with 9 bases between them. CDR1 is SGHVS, CDR2 FNYEAQ, per germline. The CDR3 nucleotides read TGTGCCAGCAGCTTAATGCAGGGTACAGATACGCAGTATTTT. It encodes CASSLMQGTDTQYF.

V gene TRBV4-2 combines with J gene TRBJ1-1; the D gene is possibly TRBD1 (5 bases). CDR1 LGHNA and CDR2 YNFKEQ come from the germline V gene. The length of the CDR3 is 14 residues. The V and J ends lost 1 base and 4 bases respectively, with 10 bases between them. The CDR3 here is CASSQGQPGTEAFF. The CDR3 DNA reads as TGTGCCAGCAGCCAAGGACAGCCTGGCACTGAAGCTTTCTTT.

This chain connects TRBV13 to TRBJ2-1; 11 nucleotides line up with TRBD2. The CDR3 runs 18 residues. J lost 0 bases, V lost 5 bases, and 9 bases had no gene match. The germline gives CDR1 PRHDT, CDR2 FYEKMQ (reference sequence). The DNA for the CDR3 is TGTGCCAGCAGCCGTACGACTAGCGGGGAAAGCTCCTACAATGAGCAGTTCTTC. Its translation is CASSRTTSGESSYNEQFF. The whole variable domain, filled in from reference TRBV13 and TRBJ2-1, reads AAGVIQSPRHLIKEKRETATLKCYPIPRHDTVYWYQQGPGQDPQFLISFYEKMQSDKGSIPDRFSAQQFSDYHSELNMSSLELGDSALYFCASSRTTSGESSYNEQFFGPGTRLTVL.

This sequence joins TRBV4-2 and TRBJ2-1; TRBD2 aligns across 9 bases. Losses at the gene ends were 0 bases for V and 6 bases for J; bases not matched to a gene: 6. The CDR3 consists of 16 residues. Germline values: CDR1 LGHNA, CDR2 YNFKEQ. CDR3: CASSQDEGTSSNEQFF. The CDR3 DNA reads as TGTGCCAGCAGCCAAGATGAGGGGACTAGCAGCAATGAGCAGTTCTTC.

The sample holds one count of this clone. The same CDR3 can be traced to other DNA sequences in this sample. The chain is built from TRBV30 and TRBJ2-1; the D gene is possibly TRBD1 (6 bases). The V gene's germline CDR1 is GTSNPN and CDR2 SVGIG (reference sequence). The germline V and J ends were trimmed by 2 bases and 3 bases, with 8 bases remaining between them. CDR3 length: 13 residues. The CDR3 DNA follows: TGTGCCTGGAGTACGGACAGCTACAATGAGCAGTTCTTC. Protein: CAWSTDSYNEQFF.

The rearrangement links TRBV27 to TRBJ2-1, with 7 bases fitting TRBD1. Looked up from germline, CDR1 is MNHEY and CDR2 is SMNVEV (reference sequence). The V and J ends lost 2 bases and 3 bases, in that order; junction bases with no gene match: 4. This CDR3 has 15 residues. The CDR3 loop is CASSLAGGGYNEQFF. Written as DNA, the CDR3 is TGTGCCAGCAGTTTAGCAGGGGGTGGCTACAATGAGCAGTTCTTC.

The chain employs TRBV27 and TRBJ2-7; D not certain. Germline values: CDR1 MNHEY, CDR2 SMNVEV (reference sequence). The CDR3 extends over 14 amino acids. Trimming removed 8 bases from V and 5 bases from J, with 19 bases in between. CDR3 protein: CASRRAPVTNEQYF. The CDR3 coding sequence is TGTGCCAGCCGCCGCGCTCCGGTTACCAACGAGCAGTACTTC.

J is TRBJ2-7 and V is TRBV27; maybe TRBD1 (6 bases). The V and J ends lost 6 bases and 6 bases respectively, with 15 bases between them. The CDR3 loop spans 13 amino acids. CDR1 MNHEY and CDR2 SMNVEV come from the germline V gene (reference sequence). The CDR3 spells CASSPGQSAEQYF. In nucleotides, the CDR3 is TGTGCCAGCAGCCCTGGACAGTCGGCCGAGCAGTACTTC.

This chain uses TRBV28 with TRBJ1-5; D gene unclear. Trimming removed 3 bases at V and 1 base at J, with 7 bases between. This CDR3 region has 14 residues. In germline, CDR1 is MDHEN, CDR2 SYDVKM. The CDR3: CASSLSGSNQPQHF. CDR3 sequence (DNA): TGTGCCAGCAGTTTGTCGGGGAGCAATCAGCCCCAGCATTTT.

The rearrangement joins TRBV6-1 to TRBJ2-7; TRBD2 aligns across 7 bases. The CDR3 extends over 15 amino acids. V was pared by 4 bases and J by 2 bases, with 8 bases of the junction left unmatched. CDR1 and CDR2 from the germline V gene are MNHNS and SASEGT. The chain's CDR3 is CASSAPTGGTYEQYF. The CDR3 DNA is TGTGCCAGCAGTGCCCCTACGGGAGGCACCTACGAGCAGTACTTC.

This clone came up a few times. This chain joins TRBV6-1 and TRBJ2-2; D remains unclear. This CDR3 spans 13 amino acids. Trimming cost V 3 bases and J 6 bases, with 8 bases left between them. Per germline, CDR1 MNHNS and CDR2 SASEGT. CDR3 sequence reads: CASSEESAGELFF. The CDR3 DNA reads TGTGCCAGCAGTGAGGAGTCGGCCGGGGAGCTGTTTTTT.